Listed here are 3 T cell receptor beta chains from one sample, sequenced in a study of molecular identifiers for immune sequencing clone quantification. MiXCR, applied by TCRdb to the PCR reads, yields one record per CDR3 protein. The sample yields about 36,000 distinct CDR3 sequences, 18% seen once. Sequenced sample: naive CD8+ T cells from blood, with Jurkat cell RNA spiked in. The subset was: FACS-sorted CD8+CD4-CCR7+CD45RA+ naive T cells. The source of these receptors is a human donor in good health. Some libraries in this study had Jurkat cell RNA spiked in.

There are a few counts of this clonotype. This may stem from a read error, because a much larger clone lies one nucleotide away. The conserved phenylalanine or tryptophan is not found at the CDR3 terminus, so this likely reflects a read error. J is TRBJ2-7 and V is TRBV12-3 or TRBV12-4, with TRBD2 as a possible D gene (5 bases). The CDR3 consists of 15 residues. Trimming took off 5 bases at V and 5 bases at J, with 19 bases between the two ends. The CDR3 reads CASSKEAGSSDEQYL. CDR3 coding DNA: TGTGCCAGCAGTAAAGAGGCGGGCAGTTCCGACGAGCAGTACCTC.

The table lists this clonotype with many counts. The chain has TRBV4-3 and TRBJ2-7; 9 bases map to TRBD2. With 1 base clipped from V and 7 bases from J, the junction kept 8 bases outside the gene matches. The germline CDR1 and CDR2 sequences are LGHNA and YSLEER. The CDR3 loop spans 15 amino acids. The CDR3 nucleotides read TGCGCCAGCAGCCAAGTAGCGGGAGCGCCGACGGAGCAGTACTTC. Protein: CASSQVAGAPTEQYF.

This clonotype was seen many times. The chain employs TRBV21-1 and TRBJ2-1; TRBD2, the table's D call, lacks a check against the DNA. TRBV21-1 is a documented pseudogene. The CDR3 totals 15 residues. CDR3 nucleotides: TGTGCCAGCAGCAAAGGGGGGACTGTGTACAATGAGCAGTTCTTC. Its protein is CASSKGGTVYNEQFF.